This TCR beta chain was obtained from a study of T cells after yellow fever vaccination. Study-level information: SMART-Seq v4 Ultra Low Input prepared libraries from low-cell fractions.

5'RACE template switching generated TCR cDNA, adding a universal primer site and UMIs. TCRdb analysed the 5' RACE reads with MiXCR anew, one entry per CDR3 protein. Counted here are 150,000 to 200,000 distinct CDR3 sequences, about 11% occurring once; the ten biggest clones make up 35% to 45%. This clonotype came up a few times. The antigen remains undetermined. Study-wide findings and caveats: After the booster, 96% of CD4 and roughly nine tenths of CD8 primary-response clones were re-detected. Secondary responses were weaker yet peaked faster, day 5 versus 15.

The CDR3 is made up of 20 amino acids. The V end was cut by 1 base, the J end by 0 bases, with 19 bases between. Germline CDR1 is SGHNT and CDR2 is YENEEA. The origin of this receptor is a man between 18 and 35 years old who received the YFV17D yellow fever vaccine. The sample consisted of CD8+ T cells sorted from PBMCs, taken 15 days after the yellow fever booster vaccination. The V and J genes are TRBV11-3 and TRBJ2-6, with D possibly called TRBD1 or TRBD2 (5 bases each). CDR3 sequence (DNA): TGTGCCAGCAGCTTAGCATACGTGGGACGGGGAGTCTCTGGGGCCAACGTCCTGACTTTC. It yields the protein CASSLAYVGRGVSGANVLTF.